Listed here are 8 T cell receptor beta chains from one sample, sequenced in a study of early T cells in non-severe SARS-CoV-2 infection. TCRdb passed the 5' RACE reads through MiXCR, listing each CDR3 protein once. This sample has about 83,000 distinct CDR3 sequences, with 9% to 15% found just once. The sample consisted of whole blood. All receptors derive from an adult who was a healthcare worker with PCR-confirmed SARS-CoV-2 infection or an uninfected control (not recorded which).

This clonotype was seen repeatedly, ten times or more. This sequence joins TRBV27 and TRBJ2-1, with 7 nucleotides matching TRBD2. The germline gives CDR1 MNHEY, CDR2 SMNVEV (reference sequence). Unmatched junction bases numbered 8, after V lost 6 bases and J lost 6 bases. The CDR3 totals 14 residues. The CDR3 nucleotides are TGTGCCAGCAGCTCAAGGACTAGGGGCAATGAGCAGTTCTTC. Its translation is CASSSRTRGNEQFF.

The J gene is TRBJ2-3, the V gene TRBV7-2; maybe TRBD1 (6 bases). V lost 1 base and J 1 base, leaving 12 bases between the germline ends. The CDR3 extends over 16 amino acids. Germline values: CDR1 SGHTA, CDR2 FQGNSA. CDR3: CASSLVGASGTDTQYF. As DNA, the CDR3 is TGTGCCAGCAGCTTAGTGGGGGCGAGCGGCACAGATACGCAGTATTTT.

In this sample, this clonotype turned up many times. The genes are TRBV5-1 and TRBJ2-5; D perhaps matches TRBD2 (6 bases). CDR1 is SGHRS, CDR2 YFSETQ, per germline. Trimming cost V 2 bases and J 7 bases, with 12 bases left between them. The CDR3 covers 13 residues. The CDR3 DNA follows: TGCGCCAGCAGCTTCCGGGAGTCCTGGACCCAGTACTTC. Protein product: CASSFRESWTQYF.

V and J are TRBV18 and TRBJ1-1; 12 bases are shared with TRBD1. The CDR3 has 15 residues. CDR1 is KGHSH and CDR2 is LQKENI in the germline V gene. V shed 4 bases and J 5 bases; nucleotides not matched to a gene: 5. The CDR3 nucleotides are TGTGCCAGCTCACAGGGACAGGGGGCCCCTACTGAAGCTTTCTTT. It is translated as CASSQGQGAPTEAFF.

This clonotype was observed at least ten times. The rearrangement joins TRBV6-1 to TRBJ1-5; 10 positions match TRBD1. CDR1 is MNHNS, CDR2 SASEGT, per germline. The V and J ends lost 10 bases and 8 bases, in that order; junction bases with no gene match: 11. The CDR3 sequence is 14 residues long. The CDR3 DNA follows: TGTGCCACCCAAGCCCGGGACAGGGGCGAGCCCCAGCATTTT. Protein: CATQARDRGEPQHF.

V gene TRBV20-1 combines with J gene TRBJ1-1; TRBD1 matches at 10 bases. The CDR3 extends over 12 amino acids. Germline V gives CDR1 DFQATT, CDR2 SNEGSKA (reference sequence). Germline trimming cut 5 bases from V and 11 bases from J; bases unmatched to any gene: 8. CDR3 DNA sequence: TGCAGTGCTGACCGGGACAGGGGATTCGCTTTCTTT. Its translation: CSADRDRGFAFF.

The chain uses TRBV12-3 or TRBV12-4 and TRBJ2-7; 8 bases line up with TRBD1. The CDR3 has 16 residues. The V gene end was trimmed by 4 bases and the J gene end by 4 bases; junction bases not matched to a gene: 12. The CDR3 sequence is CASSYGTGPLLYEQYF. CDR3 in DNA: TGTGCCAGCAGTTACGGGACAGGTCCATTATTATACGAGCAGTACTTC.

The chain carries TRBV10-1 and TRBJ2-7; D not certain. Germline V CDR1 and CDR2: WNHNN, SYGVQD (reference sequence). Trimming stripped 7 bases from V and 0 bases from J, with 13 bases between. The CDR3 runs 14 residues. This CDR3 reads CASKVQLISYEQYF. In DNA, the CDR3 is TGCGCCAGCAAAGTCCAGCTCATCTCCTACGAGCAGTACTTC.